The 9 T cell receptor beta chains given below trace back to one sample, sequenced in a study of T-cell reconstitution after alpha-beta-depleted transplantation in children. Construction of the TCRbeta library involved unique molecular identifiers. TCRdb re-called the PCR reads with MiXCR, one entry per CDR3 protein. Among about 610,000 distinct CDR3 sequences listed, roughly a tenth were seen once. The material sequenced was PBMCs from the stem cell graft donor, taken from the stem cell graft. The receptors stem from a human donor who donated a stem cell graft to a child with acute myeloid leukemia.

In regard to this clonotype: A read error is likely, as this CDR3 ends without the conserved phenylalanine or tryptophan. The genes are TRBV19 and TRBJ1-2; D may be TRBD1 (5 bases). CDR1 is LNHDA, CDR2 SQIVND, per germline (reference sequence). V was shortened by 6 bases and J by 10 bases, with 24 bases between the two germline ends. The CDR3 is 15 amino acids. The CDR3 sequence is CASRERTGGPPLYTL. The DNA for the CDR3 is TGTGCCAGTAGAGAGAGAACAGGAGGACCTCCACTCTACACCTTA.

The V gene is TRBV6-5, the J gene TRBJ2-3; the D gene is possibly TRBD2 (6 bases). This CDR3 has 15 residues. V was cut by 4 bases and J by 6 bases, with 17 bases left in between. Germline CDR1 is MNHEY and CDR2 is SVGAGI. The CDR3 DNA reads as TGTGCCAGCAGTTCGAGCTCAGGAGGGAGCGATACGCAGTATTTT. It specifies CASSSSSGGSDTQYF.

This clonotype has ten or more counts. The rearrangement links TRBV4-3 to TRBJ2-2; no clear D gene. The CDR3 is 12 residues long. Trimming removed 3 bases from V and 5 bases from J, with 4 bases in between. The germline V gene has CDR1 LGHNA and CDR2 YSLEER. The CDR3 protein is CASSHRTGELFF. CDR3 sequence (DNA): TGCGCCAGCAGCCACCGTACCGGGGAGCTGTTTTTT.

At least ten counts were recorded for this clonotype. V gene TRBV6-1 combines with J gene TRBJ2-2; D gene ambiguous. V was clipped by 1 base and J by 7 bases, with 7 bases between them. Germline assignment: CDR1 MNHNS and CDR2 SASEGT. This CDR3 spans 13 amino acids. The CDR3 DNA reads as TGTGCCAGCAGTGAAGTCACGATCGGGGAGCTGTTTTTT. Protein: CASSEVTIGELFF.

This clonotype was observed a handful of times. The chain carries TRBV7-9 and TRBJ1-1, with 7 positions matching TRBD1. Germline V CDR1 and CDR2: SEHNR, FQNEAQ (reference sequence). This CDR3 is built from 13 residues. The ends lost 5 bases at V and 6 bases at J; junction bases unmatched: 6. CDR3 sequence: CASSPPGGAEAFF. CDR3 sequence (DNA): TGTGCCAGCAGCCCCCCAGGGGGGGCTGAAGCTTTCTTT.

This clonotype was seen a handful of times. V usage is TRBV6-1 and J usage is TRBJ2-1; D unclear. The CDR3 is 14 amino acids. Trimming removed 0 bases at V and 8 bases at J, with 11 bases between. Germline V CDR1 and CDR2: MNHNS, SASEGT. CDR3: CASSEAGSEHEQFF. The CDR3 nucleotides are TGTGCCAGCAGTGAAGCGGGCTCTGAGCATGAGCAGTTCTTC.

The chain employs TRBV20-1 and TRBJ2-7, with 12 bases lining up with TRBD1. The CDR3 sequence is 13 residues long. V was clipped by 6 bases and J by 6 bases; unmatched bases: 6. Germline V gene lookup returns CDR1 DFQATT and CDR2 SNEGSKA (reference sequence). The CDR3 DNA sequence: TGCAGTGCCGGGGGACAGGGGGCGGGCGAGCAGTACTTC. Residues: CSAGGQGAGEQYF.

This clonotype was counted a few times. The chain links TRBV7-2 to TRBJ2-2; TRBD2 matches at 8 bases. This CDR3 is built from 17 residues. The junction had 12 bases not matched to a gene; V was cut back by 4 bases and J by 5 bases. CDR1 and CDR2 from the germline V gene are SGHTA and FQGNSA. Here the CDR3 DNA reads TGTGCCAGCAGCTCCCGGGTAGCGGGGATGGTGACCGGGGAGCTGTTTTTT. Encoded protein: CASSSRVAGMVTGELFF.

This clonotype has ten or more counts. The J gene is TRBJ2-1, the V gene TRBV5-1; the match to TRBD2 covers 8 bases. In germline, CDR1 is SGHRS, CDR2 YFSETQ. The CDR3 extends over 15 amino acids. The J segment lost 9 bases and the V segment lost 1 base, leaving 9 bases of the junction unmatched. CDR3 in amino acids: CASSLLGSGNTEQFF. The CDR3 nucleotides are TGCGCCAGCAGCTTGTTGGGTAGCGGGAACACTGAGCAGTTCTTC. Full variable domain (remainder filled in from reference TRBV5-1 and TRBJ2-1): KAGVTQTPRYLIKTRGQQVTLSCSPISGHRSVSWYQQTPGQGLQFLFEYFSETQRNKGNFPGRFSGRQFSNSRSEMNVSTLELGDSALYLCASSLLGSGNTEQFFGPGTRLTVL.